This entry describes one TCR beta chain. This clonotype was recorded at least ten times. Its antigen specificity is not known. The sample holds no much larger clone one base away, and base qualities are not on file. Libraries came from PCR. Sequencing used an Illumina HiSeq 2000. The public reads were run again by TCRdb, first through fastp at Q25 and then through MiXCR, and only productive beta chains were kept. Every distinct CDR3 protein forms one entry, paired with its most common genes and DNA. The sample records about 97,000 distinct CDR3 sequences, around 56% of which are singletons. The ten largest clonotypes hold roughly an eighth of the sample. This specimen belongs to a study of CDR3 diversity in severe acne (dated by TCRdb to between 2018 and 2021). Trimming leaves V shorter by 4 bases and J shorter by 4 bases, with the junction holding 8 bases beyond the gene matches. The germline V gene specifies SGDLS as CDR1 and YYNGEE as CDR2. From the cysteine through the phenylalanine, the CDR3 covers 15 amino acids. Only the CDR3 region is kept as DNA, spanning 45 bases read in frame from base 1.

The clonotype was recovered from a male donor with acne. Sequenced input: blood. The chain links TRBV9 with TRBJ2-1; 7 nucleotides in the junction match TRBD1. The CDR3 reads as follows: CASSSRQGGYNEQFF. The DNA reads as follows: TGTGCCAGCAGCTCTAGACAGGGCGGGTACAATGAGCAGTTCTTC.